The 11 T cell receptor beta chains in this list originate from one sample, sequenced in a study of T cell clonotyping in hematopoietic cell transplantation. TCRdb's copy holds only in-frame clones and misses some; the assay was immunoSEQ multiplex PCR. The table records more than 65,000 clones, around 94% of them present only once. What was sequenced was peripheral blood mononuclear cells. These receptors all come from a man aged 50 to 60 in good health. Some clones in this sample may be carry-over from other donors' samples.

This clone was seen only once. The chain employs TRBV7-7 and TRBJ2-5; D gene uncertain. In germline, CDR1 is SSHAT, CDR2 FNYEAQ (reference sequence). Trimming shortened V by 1 base and J by 7 bases, and 10 bases separated the two germline ends. The CDR3 sequence is 13 residues long. The CDR3 coding sequence is TGTGCCAGCAGCTTAGAGATGGCGAGGACCCAGTACTTC. It is translated as CASSLEMARTQYF. Using reference TRBV7-7 and TRBJ2-5 for the parts outside the CDR3, the full variable domain is GAGVSQSPRYKVTKRGQDVTLRCDPISSHATLYWYQQALGQGPEFLTYFNYEAQPDKSGLPSDRFSAERPEGSISTLTIQRTEQRDSAMYRCASSLEMARTQYFGPGTRLLVL.

The chain links TRBV11-2 to TRBJ2-7; D perhaps matches TRBD1 (6 bases). V was pared by 1 base and J by 1 base, with 8 bases between. CDR1 is SGHAT and CDR2 is FQNNGV in the germline V gene. The CDR3 consists of 14 residues. CDR3 DNA: TGTGCCAGCAGCTTAGGGGGGCGGTCCTACGAGCAGTACTTC. This translates into CASSLGGRSYEQYF.

V usage is TRBV7-9 and J usage is TRBJ2-7; a weak D match, TRBD1 (6 bases). This CDR3 is 14 amino acids long. The germline V and J ends were trimmed by 1 base and 5 bases, with 12 bases remaining between them. The germline gives CDR1 SEHNR, CDR2 FQNEAQ (reference sequence). CDR3 sequence reads: CASSLVQGIHEQYF. CDR3 bases: TGTGCCAGCAGCTTAGTGCAGGGGATCCACGAGCAGTACTTC.

The chain joins TRBV7-9 to TRBJ2-7, with 9 bases lining up with TRBD1. The CDR3 length is 14 residues. J gave up 2 bases and V 3 bases, and 2 bases lay outside the gene matches. Germline lookup yields CDR1 SEHNR and CDR2 FQNEAQ (reference sequence). CDR3 region: CASSLRTGAYEQYF. The CDR3 DNA is TGTGCCAGCAGCTTGAGGACAGGGGCCTACGAGCAGTACTTC.

This sequence joins TRBV6-1 and TRBJ1-5, with D possibly matching TRBD1 (5 bases). V was trimmed by 6 bases and J by 8 bases, leaving 14 bases between them. Germline V gives CDR1 MNHNS, CDR2 SASEGT. The CDR3 contains 13 residues. This chain's CDR3 is CASRVGGWEPQHF. The CDR3 DNA reads TGTGCCAGCAGAGTTGGGGGGTGGGAGCCCCAGCATTTT.

The chain has TRBV30 and TRBJ2-5; no reliable D call. Germline values: CDR1 GTSNPN, CDR2 SVGIG (reference sequence). Trimming took off 3 bases at V and 5 bases at J, with 10 bases between the two ends. The length of the CDR3 is 12 residues. The CDR3 sequence is CAWRVRTETQYF. DNA of the CDR3: TGTGCCTGGAGGGTCCGTACGGAGACCCAGTACTTC. Full variable domain (rest looked up from reference TRBV30 and TRBJ2-5): SQTIHQWPATLVQPVGSPLSLECTVEGTSNPNLYWYRQAAGRGLQLLFYSVGIGQISSEVPQNLSASRPQDRQFILSSKKLLLSDSGFYLCAWRVRTETQYFGPGTRLLVL.

In its sample, this clone was seen once. The chain recombines TRBV29-1 with TRBJ2-3; tentatively, D is TRBD2 (5 bases). The CDR3 totals 13 residues. Germline-derived CDR1 and CDR2 are SQVTM and ANQGSEA. With 7 bases removed from V and 2 bases from J, the gap between germline ends came to 13 bases. For the CDR3, the DNA is TGCAGCGGTGGAGGTGGATACACAGATACGCAGTATTTT. It encodes CSGGGGYTDTQYF.

The V and J genes are TRBV4-2 and TRBJ1-4; tentatively, D is TRBD1 (5 bases). The CDR3 has 14 amino acids. Germline CDR1 LGHNA, CDR2 YNFKEQ. The V and J ends lost 0 bases and 8 bases respectively, with 10 bases between them. The CDR3 nucleotides read TGTGCCAGCAGCCAAGATACCAGGGACGAAAAACTGTTTTTT. This sequence encodes CASSQDTRDEKLFF.

CDR3: CAISAGVGNSPLHF. The CDR3 coding sequence is TGTGCCATCAGTGCAGGGGTTGGAAATTCACCCCTCCACTTT. The chain carries TRBV10-3 and TRBJ1-6; possibly TRBD1 for D (6 bases). Per germline, CDR1 ENHRY and CDR2 SYGVKD. The CDR3 is 14 amino acids. Trimming removed 4 bases at V and 7 bases at J, with 11 bases between.

Details on this clone: The germline gene is not matched at one end of the junction; a read error may be the cause. The chain uses TRBV28 and TRBJ2-7; a possible D gene is TRBD1 (6 bases). The CDR3 is made up of 14 amino acids. CDR1 is MDHEN, CDR2 SYDVKM, per germline. The CDR3 protein is CASSLSTGTYEQYF. The CDR3 region has the DNA TGTGCCAGCAGCTTATCTACAGGGACCTACGAGCAGTACTTC.

The J gene is TRBJ1-1, the V gene TRBV11-2; D may be TRBD1 (6 bases). CDR1 SGHAT and CDR2 FQNNGV come from the germline V gene. The V end was cut by 2 bases, the J end by 4 bases, with 14 bases between. The CDR3 extends over 15 amino acids. CDR3 protein: CASSLTGGLGTEAFF. The CDR3 coding sequence is TGTGCCAGCAGCTTAACCGGGGGGCTGGGCACTGAAGCTTTCTTT.